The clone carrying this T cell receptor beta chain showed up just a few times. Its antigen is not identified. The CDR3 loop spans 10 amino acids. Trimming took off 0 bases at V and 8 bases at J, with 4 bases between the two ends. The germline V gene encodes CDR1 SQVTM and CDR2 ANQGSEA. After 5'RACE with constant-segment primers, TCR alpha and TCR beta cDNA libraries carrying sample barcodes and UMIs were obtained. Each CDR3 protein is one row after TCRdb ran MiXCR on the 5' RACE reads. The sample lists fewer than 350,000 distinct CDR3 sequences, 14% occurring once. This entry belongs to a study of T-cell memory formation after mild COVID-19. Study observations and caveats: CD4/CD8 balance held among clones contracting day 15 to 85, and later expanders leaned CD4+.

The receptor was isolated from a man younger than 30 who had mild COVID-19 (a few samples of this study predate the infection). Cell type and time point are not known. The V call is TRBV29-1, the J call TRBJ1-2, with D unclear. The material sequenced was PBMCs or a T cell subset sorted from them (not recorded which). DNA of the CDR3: TGCAGCGTTGAAGATGGGGGCTACACCTTC. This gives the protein CSVEDGGYTF.